This T cell receptor (beta chain) was sequenced for a study of blood T cell repertoires in COVID-19. About the study: COVID-19 samples, acute and convalescent, were from the United States, Italy and Spain. PBMCs, B-cell-depleted T cells, or T cells provided the cDNA or gDNA that made up the material.

J lost 3 bases, V lost 2 bases, and 3 bases had no gene match. The CDR3 totals 14 residues. Germline CDR1 MNHNY, CDR2 SVGAGI (reference sequence). The assay was immunoSEQ multiplex PCR, and TCRdb's table has in-frame clones only and misses some. The sample shows under 130,000 clones, around four fifths of them seen only once. The specimen was peripheral blood. The sequence derives from a human donor in a cohort sampled during active COVID-19. The rearrangement links TRBV6-6 to TRBJ1-2; 7 bases are a match to TRBD1. The CDR3 protein is CASSYEGTDYGYTF. As DNA, the CDR3 is TGTGCCAGCAGTTACGAGGGGACAGACTATGGCTACACCTTC.